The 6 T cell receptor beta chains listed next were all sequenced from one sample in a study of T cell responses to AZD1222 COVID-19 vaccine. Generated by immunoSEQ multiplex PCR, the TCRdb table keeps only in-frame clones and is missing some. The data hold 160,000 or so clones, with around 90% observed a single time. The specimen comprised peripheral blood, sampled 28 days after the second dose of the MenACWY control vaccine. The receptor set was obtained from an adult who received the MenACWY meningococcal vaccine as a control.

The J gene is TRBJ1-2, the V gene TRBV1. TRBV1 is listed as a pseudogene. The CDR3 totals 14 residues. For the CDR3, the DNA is TGCACCAGCAGCCAAGACGACGGAGGCTATGGCTACACCTTC. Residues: CTSSQDDGGYGYTF.

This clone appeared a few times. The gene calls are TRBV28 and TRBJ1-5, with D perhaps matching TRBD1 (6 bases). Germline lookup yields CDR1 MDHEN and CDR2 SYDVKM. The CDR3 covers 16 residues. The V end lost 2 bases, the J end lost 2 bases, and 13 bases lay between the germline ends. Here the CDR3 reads CASSLDWGARNQPQHF. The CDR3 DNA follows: TGTGCCAGCAGTTTAGATTGGGGGGCACGCAATCAGCCCCAGCATTTT.

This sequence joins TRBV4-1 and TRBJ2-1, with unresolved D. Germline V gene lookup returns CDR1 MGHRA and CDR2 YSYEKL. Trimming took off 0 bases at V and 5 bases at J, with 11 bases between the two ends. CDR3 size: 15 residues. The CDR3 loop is CASSQESSRDNEQFF. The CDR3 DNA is TGCGCCAGCAGCCAAGAGAGCAGCCGGGACAATGAGCAGTTCTTC.

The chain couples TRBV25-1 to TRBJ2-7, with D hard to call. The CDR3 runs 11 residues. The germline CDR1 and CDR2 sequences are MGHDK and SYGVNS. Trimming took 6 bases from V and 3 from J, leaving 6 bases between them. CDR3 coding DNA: TGTGCCAGCAGCGAACACTACGAGCAGTACTTC. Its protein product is CASSEHYEQYF.

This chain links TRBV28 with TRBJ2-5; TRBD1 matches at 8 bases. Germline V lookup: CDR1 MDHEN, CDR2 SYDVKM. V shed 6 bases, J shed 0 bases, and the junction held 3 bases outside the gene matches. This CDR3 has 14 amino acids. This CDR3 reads CASRRQGHQETQYF. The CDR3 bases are TGTGCCAGCAGACGACAGGGGCACCAAGAGACCCAGTACTTC.

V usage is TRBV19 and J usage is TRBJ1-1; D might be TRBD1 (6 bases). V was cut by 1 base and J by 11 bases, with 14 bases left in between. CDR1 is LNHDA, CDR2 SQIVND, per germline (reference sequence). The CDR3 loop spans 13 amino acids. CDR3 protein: CASSIALNRAAFF. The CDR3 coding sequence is TGTGCCAGTAGTATAGCCCTCAACAGGGCTGCTTTCTTT.